Below, 22 T cell receptor beta chains from the same sample are listed, as sequenced in a study of blood T cell repertoires in COVID-19. The repertoire was sequenced with immunoSEQ multiplex PCR; TCRdb's copy has only in-frame clones and lacks some. This sample carries a few hundred thousand clones, over 75% of them seen once, and the ten largest clones take approximately 0.94%. The sample consisted of peripheral blood. The receptors come from a human donor with COVID-19, enrolled during active disease. The donor label of this sample is uncertain.

The count of this clone is one. The rearrangement uses TRBV5-6 and TRBJ1-6; TRBD1 is a possible D gene (6 bases). The CDR3 contains 16 residues. From germline, CDR1 is SGHDT and CDR2 YYEEEE. V gave up 4 bases and J gave up 4 bases, with 15 bases separating them. The CDR3, as DNA: TGTGCCAGCAGCCCAGGGACGGGACATTATAATTCACCCCTCCACTTT. Amino acid sequence: CASSPGTGHYNSPLHF.

This clone was detected a few times. The junction differs from germline at one of its ends, possibly a read error. The V and J genes are TRBV19 and TRBJ1-5; unclear D gene. The V gene's germline CDR1 is LNHDA and CDR2 SQIVND (reference sequence). This CDR3 contains 12 residues. Here the CDR3 DNA reads TGTGCCAGTAGTATAGGTGGTAGGGAGGAGAATTTT. Translation: CASSIGGREENF.

This clone has a single count. The chain couples TRBV7-3 to TRBJ2-3, with 13 bases that match TRBD2. Germline lookup yields CDR1 SGHTA and CDR2 FQGTGA. The CDR3 consists of 16 residues. With V trimmed by 7 bases and J by 3 bases, 7 bases remained unmatched. In DNA, the CDR3 is TGTGCCAGCACCCAGGGACTAGCGGGGAGAACAGATACGCAGTATTTT. Its protein product is CASTQGLAGRTDTQYF.

Regarding this clone: Other DNA sequences in the sample encode the same CDR3. This chain joins TRBV28 and TRBJ1-2; TRBD1 is a possible D gene (5 bases). This CDR3 is built from 12 residues. The V gene's germline CDR1 is MDHEN and CDR2 SYDVKM. The germline V and J ends were trimmed by 3 bases and 5 bases, with 7 bases remaining between them. The DNA of the CDR3 is TGTGCCAGCAGTTTGCGGGGGTATGGCTACACCTTC. Translating it yields CASSLRGYGYTF.

The chain links TRBV27 to TRBJ1-1; the match to TRBD1 covers 8 bases. This CDR3 has 15 residues. Unmatched junction bases numbered 10, after V lost 5 bases and J lost 5 bases. CDR1 is MNHEY and CDR2 is SMNVEV in the germline V gene (reference sequence). The CDR3 region is CASSPFPGGRTEAFF. The CDR3 DNA sequence: TGTGCCAGCAGTCCCTTCCCAGGGGGCAGGACTGAAGCTTTCTTT.

The CDR3 coding sequence is TGCGCCAGCAGTGTAGCTACAGATACGCAGTATTTT. This codes for CASSVATDTQYF. The rearrangement uses TRBV10-2 and TRBJ2-3; D call uncertain. V was pared by 4 bases and J by 3 bases, with 5 bases between. CDR1 and CDR2 from the germline V gene are WSHSY and SAAADI. CDR3 length equals 12 residues.

This clone was seen just once. The V and J genes are TRBV28 and TRBJ2-3, with D maybe TRBD1 (5 bases). The germline CDR1 and CDR2 sequences are MDHEN and SYDVKM. This CDR3 region has 15 residues. Trimming took off 2 bases at V and 0 bases at J, with 9 bases between the two ends. The CDR3 here is CASSLQGRSTDTQYF. DNA of the CDR3: TGTGCCAGCAGTTTACAGGGCCGGAGCACAGATACGCAGTATTTT.

This rearrangement joins TRBV15 to TRBJ2-7; TRBD1 might be the D (6 bases). Germline loops: CDR1 LNHNV, CDR2 YYDKDF (reference sequence). This CDR3 contains 15 residues. The germline V and J ends were trimmed by 3 bases and 4 bases, with 16 bases remaining between them. As DNA, the CDR3 is TGTGCCACCAGCAGGTTCCGGGACACCACATACGAGCAGTACTTC. Protein sequence: CATSRFRDTTYEQYF. The variable domain in full, completed from reference TRBV15 and TRBJ2-7, reads DAMVIQNPRYQVTQFGKPVTLSCSQTLNHNVMYWYQQKSSQAPKLLFHYYDKDFNNEADTPDNFQSRRPNTSFCFLDIRSPGLGDTAMYLCATSRFRDTTYEQYFGPGTRLTVT.

The V call is TRBV19, the J call TRBJ1-2; D not resolved. The CDR3 runs to 12 residues. V was cut by 3 bases and J by 2 bases, with 4 bases left in between. Germline V gene sequence: CDR1 LNHDA, CDR2 SQIVND (reference sequence). Written as DNA, the CDR3 is TGTGCCAGTAGTATGAGGAACTATGGCTACACCTTC. It is translated as CASSMRNYGYTF.

This clone was counted between two and nine times. This specimen includes other DNA sequences encoding the same CDR3. V and J are TRBV6-5 and TRBJ1-2; a possible D gene is TRBD1 (6 bases). CDR1 is MNHEY, CDR2 SVGAGI, per germline. V was shortened by 0 bases and J by 5 bases, with 7 bases between the two germline ends. CDR3 length: 13 amino acids. The CDR3 protein is CASSYSDSYGYTF. CDR3 sequence (DNA): TGTGCCAGCAGTTACTCGGACAGTTATGGCTACACCTTC.

J is TRBJ1-1 and V is TRBV9; the D gene is possibly TRBD1 (5 bases). V lost 4 bases, J lost 3 bases, and 16 bases lay in between. This CDR3 contains 15 residues. Looked up from germline, CDR1 is SGDLS and CDR2 is YYNGEE. In DNA, the CDR3 is TGTGCCAGCAGCTCCGCCTCAGGGCTCGACACTGAAGCTTTCTTT. Translating it yields CASSSASGLDTEAFF.

This sequence joins TRBV28 and TRBJ1-1; TRBD1 matches 7 bases. Trimming at V came to 5 bases and at J to 11 bases, leaving 14 bases not matched to a gene. Germline assignment: CDR1 MDHEN and CDR2 SYDVKM. This CDR3 spans 14 amino acids. Here the CDR3 reads CASSTPNSRGHAFF. DNA of the CDR3: TGTGCCAGCAGTACACCGAACTCGAGGGGGCACGCTTTCTTT.

This chain joins TRBV29-1 and TRBJ1-2; 7 nucleotides align to TRBD1. This CDR3 is built from 13 residues. Germline loops: CDR1 SQVTM, CDR2 ANQGSEA. J gave up 4 bases and V 6 bases, and 8 bases lay outside the gene matches. The CDR3 here is CSVETGSGYGYTF. CDR3 DNA sequence: TGCAGCGTGGAGACAGGGTCCGGCTATGGCTACACCTTC.

The chain carries TRBV7-8 and TRBJ2-1, with 8 bases fitting TRBD1. This CDR3 is built from 16 residues. Germline loops: CDR1 SGHVS, CDR2 FQNEAQ. Trimming cost V 5 bases and J 7 bases; bases outside gene matches: 13. The CDR3 loop is CASSQIRGRLINEQFF. Here the CDR3 DNA reads TGTGCCAGCAGCCAGATCAGGGGGCGACTAATTAATGAGCAGTTCTTC. Drawing the rest from reference TRBV7-8 and TRBJ2-1, the complete variable domain is GAGVSQSPRYKVAKRGQDVALRCDPISGHVSLFWYQQALGQGPEFLTYFQNEAQLDKSGLPSDRFFAERPEGSVSTLKIQRTQQEDSAVYLCASSQIRGRLINEQFFGPGTRLTVL.

This clone has just one count. The chain joins TRBV10-2 to TRBJ1-4, with TRBD1 matching over 9 bases. The CDR3 is 14 amino acids. J lost 4 bases, V lost 7 bases, and 4 bases had no gene match. CDR1 is WSHSY and CDR2 is SAAADI in the germline V gene. The CDR3, as DNA: TGCGCCAGCAAACTGACAGGGGGTAATGAAAAACTGTTTTTT. Translation gives CASKLTGGNEKLFF.

J is TRBJ2-7 and V is TRBV6-5, with D possibly being TRBD1 (6 bases). The CDR3 sequence is 14 residues long. Germline CDR1 and CDR2: MNHEY and SVGAGI. The V and J ends lost 6 bases and 2 bases respectively, with 14 bases between them. CDR3 region: CASSLGQSTYEQYF. The CDR3 coding sequence is TGTGCCAGCAGCCTTGGACAGTCCACCTACGAGCAGTACTTC.

This clone came up once. The chain carries TRBV14 and TRBJ1-3; D is ambiguous. The CDR3 totals 14 residues. Germline loops: CDR1 SGHDN, CDR2 FVKESK. The ends were cut back, 1 base at V and 0 bases at J, with 4 bases in the middle. In nucleotides, the CDR3 is TGTGCCAGCAGCCAAGGTTACTCTGGAAACACCATATATTTT. Its translation: CASSQGYSGNTIYF. Using reference TRBV14 and TRBJ1-3 for the parts outside the CDR3, the full variable domain is EAGVTQFPSHSVIEKGQTVTLRCDPISGHDNLYWYRRVMGKEIKFLLHFVKESKQDESGMPNNRFLAERTGGTYSTLKVQPAELEDSGVYFCASSQGYSGNTIYFGEGSWLTVV.

The rearrangement links TRBV11-2 to TRBJ2-3; D gene ambiguous. The V end lost 5 bases, the J end lost 2 bases, and 11 bases lay between the germline ends. The germline gives CDR1 SGHAT, CDR2 FQNNGV. The CDR3 totals 14 residues. The CDR3 nucleotides are TGTGCCAGCAGCCTCGACTCGATCACAGATACGCAGTATTTT. Translation: CASSLDSITDTQYF.

This clone was recorded once. The gene calls are TRBV19 and TRBJ2-1; D is possibly TRBD1 (7 bases). Between the trimmed V and J ends, which lost 0 bases and 3 bases, there was a span of 18 bases. CDR3 length: 18 residues. Germline CDR1 reads LNHDA; CDR2 reads SQIVND (reference sequence). For the CDR3, the DNA is TGTGCCAGTAGTATAGAGTCCCTGCGGGACAGCGTCTACAATGAGCAGTTCTTC. This translates into CASSIESLRDSVYNEQFF.

V and J are TRBV21-1 and TRBJ2-7; whether TRBD1, the table's D call, matches the DNA was not checked. TRBV21-1 is described as a pseudogene. The CDR3 runs 14 residues. CDR3 sequence reads: CASSKVPGDYEQYF. The CDR3 DNA is TGTGCCAGCAGCAAAGTCCCAGGGGACTACGAGCAGTACTTC.

The chain is built from TRBV18 and TRBJ1-5; the match to TRBD1 covers 9 bases. The CDR3 extends over 16 amino acids. CDR1 is KGHSH, CDR2 LQKENI, per germline. With 6 bases clipped from V and 2 bases from J, the junction kept 8 bases outside the gene matches. CDR3 nucleotides: TGTGCCAGCTCCCCTACTACAGGGGGCGGCAATCAGCCCCAGCATTTT. Translating it yields CASSPTTGGGNQPQHF.

The chain couples TRBV2 to TRBJ1-3; maybe TRBD1 (6 bases). V was cut by 4 bases and J by 4 bases, with 8 bases left in between. CDR3 length: 13 residues. Germline CDR1 reads SNHLY; CDR2 reads FYNNEI. The CDR3 bases are TGTGCCAGCAGTGCAGGGGCCGGAAACACCATATATTTT. Translating gives CASSAGAGNTIYF.